These 6 T cell receptor beta chains originate from one sample sequenced in a study of B cell selection in AIRE deficiency. Sorted regulatory T cells were CD4-positive, CD25-high and CD127-low or negative. The method was immunoSEQ multiplex PCR; TCRdb's version includes in-frame clones alone and lacks a portion of them. The data contain 20,000 to 25,000 clones, over 90% of them seen just once; the ten biggest clones take up 2%. Sequences were obtained from Tregs sorted from PBMCs. The receptors derive from a human donor with AIRE deficiency.

In its sample, this clone was seen once. The chain joins TRBV7-2 to TRBJ2-7; unclear D gene. This CDR3 has 13 amino acids. Deletions cut 4 bases from V and 7 bases from J, with 14 bases between. Germline loops: CDR1 SGHTA, CDR2 FQGNSA. The CDR3 loop is CASSSAPLLEQYF. DNA of the CDR3: TGTGCCAGCAGCTCGGCCCCCCTTCTGGAGCAGTACTTC.

The V gene is TRBV28, the J gene TRBJ2-3; no definite D call. Trimming stripped 3 bases from V and 3 bases from J, with 10 bases between. CDR3 length: 14 residues. The germline gives CDR1 MDHEN, CDR2 SYDVKM. The CDR3 nucleotides are TGTGCCAGCAGTTTTGAGATAGTGACAGATACGCAGTATTTT. Translation gives CASSFEIVTDTQYF.

This chain uses TRBV7-2 with TRBJ2-2; TRBD1 matches at 7 bases. The junction had 7 bases not matched to a gene; V was cut back by 6 bases and J by 3 bases. The germline CDR1 and CDR2 sequences are SGHTA and FQGNSA. The CDR3 covers 15 residues. CDR3 loop: CASSLTGKDTGELFF. The CDR3 DNA reads TGTGCCAGCAGTCTGACAGGGAAGGACACCGGGGAGCTGTTTTTT. Variable domain in full (rest from reference TRBV7-2 and TRBJ2-2): GAGVSQSPSNKVTEKGKDVELRCDPISGHTALYWYRQSLGQGLEFLIYFQGNSAPDKSGLPSDRFSAERTGGSVSTLTIQRTQQEDSAVYLCASSLTGKDTGELFFGEGSRLTVL.

This rearrangement joins TRBV18 to TRBJ2-7, with D maybe TRBD1 (6 bases). Germline CDR1 reads KGHSH; CDR2 reads LQKENI. Trimming removed 3 bases from V and 1 base from J, with 13 bases in between. The CDR3 length is 15 residues. CDR3 DNA: TGTGCCAGCTCACCCCAACAGGGCCCTTCCTACGAGCAGTACTTC. Residues: CASSPQQGPSYEQYF.

CDR3 sequence: CASSPDRGNTDTQYF. The CDR3 DNA is TGCGCCAGCAGCCCCGACAGGGGGAACACAGATACGCAGTATTTT. The rearrangement joins TRBV5-1 to TRBJ2-3; 9 nucleotides agree with TRBD1. The CDR3 runs to 15 residues. V shed 4 bases, J shed 2 bases, and the junction held 5 bases outside the gene matches. Germline V gene sequence: CDR1 SGHRS, CDR2 YFSETQ. The full variable domain, its missing parts supplied by reference TRBV5-1 and TRBJ2-3, is KAGVTQTPRYLIKTRGQQVTLSCSPISGHRSVSWYQQTPGQGLQFLFEYFSETQRNKGNFPGRFSGRQFSNSRSEMNVSTLELGDSALYLCASSPDRGNTDTQYFGPGTRLTVL.

This sequence joins TRBV28 and TRBJ1-2, with D hard to call. CDR1 is MDHEN and CDR2 is SYDVKM in the germline V gene. Trimming left V 4 bases short and J 8 bases short, with 8 bases between. The CDR3 runs to 11 residues. Here the CDR3 reads CASSSLGGYTF. The CDR3 nucleotides read TGTGCCAGCAGTTCTTTAGGGGGCTACACCTTC.